This is a list of T cell receptor beta chains from one sample in a study of glioma-infiltrating T cells. MiXCR, run by TCRdb on the multiplex PCR reads, gives a single entry per CDR3 protein. The top ten hold over 40% of the sample, which has approximately 3,200 distinct CDR3 sequences, 44% seen once. The specimen was glioma tissue, nonneoplastic brain tissue, or PBMCs (not recorded which). These receptors were obtained from a human donor with low-grade glioma or glioblastoma, undergoing nonglioma brain surgery, or in good health (not recorded which). Each CDR3 is given with its conserved first and last residue. D genes are given only for firm matches. Clone size is stated in some rows and not others, as once, few, many or a class when expanded.

j_call	clone_size	d_call	cdr3_length	v_call	cdr3_nt	cdr3_aa
TRBJ2-1	.	.	15	TRBV7-2	TGTGCCAGCAGCCCCCCGGGGCTTCTCCTAAATGAGCAGTTCTTC	CASSPPGLLLNEQFF
TRBJ2-7	many	.	13	TRBV5-5	TGTGCCAGCAGCTTTGCCAGTTCCTACGAGCAGTACTTC	CASSFASSYEQYF
TRBJ2-2	.	.	15	TRBV6-2/TRBV6-3	TGTGCCAGCAGACAGGGACCGTCGAACACCGGGGAGCTATTTTTT	CASRQGPSNTGELFF
TRBJ2-7	medium-sized	.	12	TRBV20-1	TGCAGTGCTTCCCCCAGCTCCTACGAGCAGTACTTC	CSASPSSYEQYF
TRBJ2-7	once	.	13	TRBV19	TGTCCCAGTAGTCCGGGCGGGGGCGGTGAGCAGTACTTC	CPSSPGGGGEQYF
TRBJ1-2	many	.	15	TRBV28	TGTGCCAGCAGTTCTCCAGCAGGGGTTTTCTATGGCTACACCTTC	CASSSPAGVFYGYTF
TRBJ2-1	many	.	11	TRBV29-1	TGCAGCGCTGTAGTCCTAGGGGAGCAGTTCTTC	CSAVVLGEQFF
TRBJ2-2	.	.	14	TRBV27	TGTGCCAGCAGTCCAGACTGGAACACCGGGGAGCTGTTTTTT	CASSPDWNTGELFF
TRBJ2-5	.	TRBD2	15	TRBV10-2	TGCGCCAGCAGTGAGTCCTCTAGCGGGGTAGAGACCCAGTACTTC	CASSESSSGVETQYF
TRBJ2-7	many	.	13	TRBV4-2	TGTGCCAGCAGCCAATTCCCAAACAACGAGCAGTACTTC	CASSQFPNNEQYF
TRBJ2-3	.	.	14	TRBV27	TGTGCCAGCAGTATCGTTTCGGGGTCTGATACGAAGTATTTT	CASSIVSGSDTKYF
TRBJ2-3	.	TRBD1	15	TRBV27	TGTGCCAGCAGCAGTGAGGGACAGGACACAGATACGCAGTATTTT	CASSSEGQDTDTQYF
TRBJ2-1	.	.	14	TRBV15	TGTGCCACCAGCAGTTTCTCTGGGTACAATGAGCAGTTCTTC	CATSSFSGYNEQFF
TRBJ1-2	.	.	12	TRBV20-1	TGCAGTGCTATGGCCTTGGCCTATGGCTACACCTTC	CSAMALAYGYTF
TRBJ1-2	medium-sized	.	14	TRBV6-1	TGTGCCAGCAGCCAATCCTGGGGAGGGGATGGCTACACCTTC	CASSQSWGGDGYTF
TRBJ2-7	.	.	14	TRBV25-1	TGTGCCAGCAGTGACGAGGCAGAGCTCCACGAGCAGTACTTC	CASSDEAELHEQYF
TRBJ2-2	.	TRBD1	14	TRBV6-5	TGTGCTAGCAGTTACAGGGGGCACACCGGGCAGCTGTTTTTT	CASSYRGHTGQLFF
TRBJ2-7	few	.	15	TRBV12-3/TRBV12-4	TGTGCCAGCAGTTACCGGGACACCTACTCCTACGAGCAGTACTTC	CASSYRDTYSYEQYF
TRBJ2-7	medium-sized	TRBD2	14	TRBV28	TGTGCCAGCAGTTTCCAGCGGGAGTTCTCCGAGCAGTACTTC	CASSFQREFSEQYF
TRBJ2-3	.	.	12	TRBV3-1	TGTGCCAGCGGTGGGGCCACAGATACGCAGTATTTT	CASGGATDTQYF
TRBJ2-7	.	.	14	TRBV14	TGTGCCAGCAGCCAGGACGGTTTAGAATACGAGAAGTACTTC	CASSQDGLEYEKYF
TRBJ2-1	large	.	15	TRBV7-3	TGTGCCAGCAGCTTAGAACCCGGGACTCTCAATGAGCAGTTCTTC	CASSLEPGTLNEQFF
TRBJ1-1	medium-sized	.	13	TRBV5-1	TGCGCCAGCAGCTTGACAAGGAACACTGAAGCTTTCTTT	CASSLTRNTEAFF
TRBJ2-7	medium-sized	TRBD2	13	TRBV15	TGTGCCACCAGCAACTGGGGGGGTGAGGAGCAGTACTTC	CATSNWGGEEQYF
TRBJ2-3	medium-sized	TRBD1	15	TRBV20-1	TGCAGTGCTAGAGATTTTCAGGGGGCAGGGGATACGCAGTATTTT	CSARDFQGAGDTQYF
TRBJ1-1	once	.	12	TRBV4-2	TGTTCCAGCACCCAAGAAACCTCTGAAGCTTTCTTT	CSSTQETSEAFF
TRBJ2-3	many	.	14	TRBV20-1	TGCAGTGCTAGTCCGGGGGCCGGCACAGATACGCAGTATTTT	CSASPGAGTDTQYF
TRBJ2-1	large	TRBD2	15	TRBV7-3	TGTGCCAGCAGCTCCCTAGCGGGAGTCTACAATGAGCAGTTCTTC	CASSSLAGVYNEQFF
TRBJ1-4	.	.	14	TRBV20-1	TGCAGAGCTATCCCGGGAAACGGAAGTGAAAAACTGTTTTTT	CRAIPGNGSEKLFF
TRBJ2-4	many	.	14	TRBV3-1	TGTGCCAGCAGCCAAATCCCGGGACTGAACATTCAGTACTTC	CASSQIPGLNIQYF
TRBJ1-2	few	TRBD1	14	TRBV5-6	TGTGCCAGCAGCAACGGACAGGGTGACTATGGCTACACCTTC	CASSNGQGDYGYTF
TRBJ2-1	.	.	14	TRBV11-2	TGTGCCAGCAGCTTAGCGAGAACCTACAATGAGCAGTTCTTC	CASSLARTYNEQFF
TRBJ2-2	.	.	11	TRBV29-1	TGCAGCGGGACTGTACTGGGGGAGCTGCTTTTT	CSGTVLGELLF
TRBJ2-1	.	TRBD2	16	TRBV6-5	TGTGCCAGCAGTTACGGTCGCGGGGGGGCCCCAAATGAGAAGTTCTTC	CASSYGRGGAPNEKFF
TRBJ2-7	.	.	13	TRBV7-2	TGTGCCAGGAGAAAGGGTAGCTCCTACGAGCAGTACTTC	CARRKGSSYEQYF
TRBJ2-7	.	.	13	TRBV20-1	TGCAGTGTTGGGGGCAAGGTGGGCGGGGAGCAGTACTTC	CSVGGKVGGEQYF
TRBJ2-5	many	.	16	TRBV7-9	TGTGCCAGCAGCTCCCGGCTGGACGGAGCCCAAGAGACCCAGTACTTC	CASSSRLDGAQETQYF
TRBJ2-1	many	TRBD2	16	TRBV20-1	TGCAGTGCTAGACCCGGGACTAGCGGGAGGCTGGATGAGCAGTTCTTC	CSARPGTSGRLDEQFF
TRBJ2-1	.	TRBD2	13	TRBV27	TGTGCCAGCAGTTTACGGGAGGCTGCCGAGCAGTTCTTC	CASSLREAAEQFF
TRBJ2-7	medium-sized	TRBD2	13	TRBV7-9	TGTGCCAGCAGCCCAAGGACTAGCGACGAGCAGTACTTC	CASSPRTSDEQYF